This T cell receptor (beta chain) stems from a study of shared clonotypes between healthy human individuals. The V end was cut by 8 bases, the J end by 6 bases, with 13 bases between. This CDR3 has 12 amino acids. Germline V lookup: CDR1 MNHNY, CDR2 SVGAGI (reference sequence). CD8 cells classed as naive were CD45RO-negative and positively selected for CCR7, excluding terminally differentiated effector memory CD45RA+ cells. TCRdb's table, derived via immunoSEQ multiplex PCR, lists solely in-frame clones and lacks some. The sample consists of roughly 2.1 million clones, around 93% of them appearing once.

This receptor was obtained from a man aged 18 to 30 in good health. Some clones in this sample may be carry-over from other donors' samples. Sequencing was performed on naive CD8+ T cells from PBMCs. The rearrangement joins TRBV6-6 to TRBJ1-2; D gene unclear. The CDR3 nucleotides are TGTGCCAGCGCCCGACCAAAGGATGGCTACACCTTC. It yields the protein CASARPKDGYTF.